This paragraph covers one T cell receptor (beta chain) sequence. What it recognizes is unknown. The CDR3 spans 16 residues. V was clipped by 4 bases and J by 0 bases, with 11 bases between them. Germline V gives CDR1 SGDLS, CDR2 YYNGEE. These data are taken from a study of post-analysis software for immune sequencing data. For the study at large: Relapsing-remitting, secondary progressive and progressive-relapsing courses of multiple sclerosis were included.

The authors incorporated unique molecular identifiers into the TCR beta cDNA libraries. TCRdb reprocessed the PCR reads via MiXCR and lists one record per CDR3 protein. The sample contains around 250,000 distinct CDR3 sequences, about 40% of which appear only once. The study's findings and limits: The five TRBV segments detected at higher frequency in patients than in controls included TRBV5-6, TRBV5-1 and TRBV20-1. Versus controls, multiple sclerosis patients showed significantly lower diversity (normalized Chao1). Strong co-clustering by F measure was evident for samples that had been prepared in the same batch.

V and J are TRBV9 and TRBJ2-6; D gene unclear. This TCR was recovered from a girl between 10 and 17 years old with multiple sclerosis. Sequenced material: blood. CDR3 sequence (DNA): TGTGCCAGCAGCCCTGGGGTAAGCTCTGGGGCCAACGTCCTGACTTTC. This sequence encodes CASSPGVSSGANVLTF.